This TCR beta chain was profiled in a study of T cells in Graves' hyperthyroidism and ophthalmopathy. The V and J ends lost 2 bases and 5 bases respectively, with 15 bases between them. This CDR3 has 15 residues. Germline V lookup: CDR1 MNHEY, CDR2 SVGEGT. Regions amplified from RNA transcripts were the TCR beta CDR3 regions. The TCR CDR3 was amplified in a first-round RT-PCR using the HTBI primer set. TCRdb passed the multiplex PCR reads through MiXCR, listing each CDR3 protein once. Of about 520,000 distinct CDR3 sequences listed, around 22% are singletons. This clonotype has just a few counts. The specimen sequenced was blood. The chain combines TRBV6-2 or TRBV6-3 with TRBJ2-5; tentative D call: TRBD2 (5 bases). This TCR derives from a woman aged 25 to 39 with Graves' ophthalmopathy. The CDR3 region has the DNA TGTGCCAGCAGTTACCATAAAGAAGGAGGTGAGACCCAGTACTTC. Protein product: CASSYHKEGGETQYF.